This T cell receptor (beta chain) was recovered during a study of OX40 agonist ivuxolimab in advanced cancers. About the study: At about 82% male, the cohort had a mean age of 60 years, ranging from about 20 to 80.

Trimming removed 5 bases from V and 4 bases from J, with 11 bases in between. This CDR3 has 13 residues. CDR1 is MGHDK, CDR2 SYGVNS, per germline. Sequencing used immunoSEQ multiplex PCR; TCRdb keeps in-frame clones, though not all of them. This table holds 70,000 or so clones, approximately 90% found once. Here the sequenced sample was CD4+ or CD8+ T cells sorted from blood, taken in a trial of the OX40 agonist ivuxolimab. The source of this sequence is an adult with an advanced solid tumor such as melanoma, head and neck, liver or kidney cancer. The gene calls are TRBV25-1 and TRBJ1-2; the D gene is possibly TRBD1 (5 bases). CDR3 DNA sequence: TGTGCCAGCAGTACTGGGACGGGCTATGGCTACACCTTC. Translating gives CASSTGTGYGYTF.